This T cell receptor beta chain appears in the sequencing data of a study of control samples from healthy donors and cancer patients. The germline V gene encodes CDR1 MNHEY and CDR2 SVGAGI. The CDR3 covers 14 residues. V trimming: 8 bases; J trimming: 3 bases; junction bases outside the gene matches: 6. This clone was seen once. The assay was immunoSEQ multiplex PCR, and TCRdb's table has in-frame clones only and misses some. There are about 79,000 clones in the sample; 93% occur only once, and around 1.3% lies in the top ten. This clonotype originated in a woman in her thirties or forties with lung cancer. The V gene is TRBV6-5, the J gene TRBJ2-7; 11 bases are a match to TRBD2. Sequencing input: PBMCs. CDR3 DNA sequence: TGTGCCAGCGGGCTAGCGGGGGGCCGCTACGAGCAGTACTTC. Residues: CASGLAGGRYEQYF.